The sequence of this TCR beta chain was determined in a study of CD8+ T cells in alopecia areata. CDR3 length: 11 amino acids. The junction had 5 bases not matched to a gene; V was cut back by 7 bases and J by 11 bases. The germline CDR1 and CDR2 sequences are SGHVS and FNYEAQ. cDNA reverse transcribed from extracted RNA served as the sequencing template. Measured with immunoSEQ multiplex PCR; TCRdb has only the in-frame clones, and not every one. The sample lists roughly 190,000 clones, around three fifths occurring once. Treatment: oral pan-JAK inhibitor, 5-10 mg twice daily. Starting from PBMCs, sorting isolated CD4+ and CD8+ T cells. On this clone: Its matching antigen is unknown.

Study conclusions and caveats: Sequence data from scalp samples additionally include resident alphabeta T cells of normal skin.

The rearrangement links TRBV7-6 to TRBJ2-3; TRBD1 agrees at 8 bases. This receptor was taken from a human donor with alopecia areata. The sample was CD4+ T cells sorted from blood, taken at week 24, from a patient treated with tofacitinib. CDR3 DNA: TGTGCCAGCACCTCCGGGACAGGGCAGTATTTT. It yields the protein CASTSGTGQYF.